Given below is one TCR beta chain in context. At one end the junction does not follow the germline gene, possibly because of a read error. The source of the sample is a study of blood T cell repertoires in COVID-19. TCRdb keeps only in-frame clones here, not all; method: immunoSEQ multiplex PCR. The sample lists about 250,000 clones; 80% to 90% were seen once. The length of the CDR3 is 14 residues. In germline, CDR1 is MNHEY, CDR2 SVGEGT. The sequence derives from a man older than 75 with acute or convalescent COVID-19. The chain couples TRBV6-2 or TRBV6-3 to TRBJ2-7, with 11 nucleotides matching TRBD2. The sequenced material came from peripheral blood. This chain's CDR3 is CASSYGLAGGRRDF. The CDR3 DNA reads TGTGCCAGCAGTTACGGGCTAGCGGGGGGCCGGAGGGACTTC.